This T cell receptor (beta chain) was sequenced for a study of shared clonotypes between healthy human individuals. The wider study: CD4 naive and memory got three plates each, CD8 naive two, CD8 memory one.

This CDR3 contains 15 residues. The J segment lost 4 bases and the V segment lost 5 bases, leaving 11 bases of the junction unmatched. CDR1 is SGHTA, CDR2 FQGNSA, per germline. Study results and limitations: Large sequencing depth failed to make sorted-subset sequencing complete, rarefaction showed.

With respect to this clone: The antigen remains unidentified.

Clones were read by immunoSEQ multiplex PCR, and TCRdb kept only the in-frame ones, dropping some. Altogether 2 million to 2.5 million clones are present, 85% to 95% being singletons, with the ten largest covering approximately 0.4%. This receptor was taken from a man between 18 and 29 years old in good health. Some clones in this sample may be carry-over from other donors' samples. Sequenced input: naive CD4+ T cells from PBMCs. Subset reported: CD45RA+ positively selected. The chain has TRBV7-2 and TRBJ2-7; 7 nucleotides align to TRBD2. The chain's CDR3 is CASSPVSLADYEQYF. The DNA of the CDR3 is TGTGCCAGCAGCCCAGTGTCGCTAGCGGATTACGAGCAGTACTTC.